Shown below are 8 T cell receptor beta chains from a single sample sequenced in a study of T cells in localized non-small cell lung cancer. Using immunoSEQ multiplex PCR, the repertoire was profiled, and TCRdb retains in-frame clones only, with some absent. Of over a thousand clones listed, under 30% were seen once; the top ten hold around 23%. Sequences were derived from lung tumor tissue, sampled before any cancer treatment. These receptors were taken from a man aged 40-75 years with stage II squamous cell lung carcinoma.

This clone was detected a few times. The V call is TRBV7-6, the J call TRBJ1-2, with D perhaps TRBD1 (6 bases). This CDR3 contains 15 residues. Germline V gene sequence: CDR1 SGHVS, CDR2 FNYEAQ. Trimming removed 0 bases at V and 4 bases at J, with 12 bases between. The CDR3 loop is CASSLARGAGYGYTF. DNA for the CDR3: TGTGCCAGCAGCTTAGCGCGGGGGGCCGGCTATGGCTACACCTTC.

This chain uses TRBV5-1 with TRBJ2-7, with no clear D. Germline CDR1 and CDR2: SGHRS and YFSETQ. The V gene lost 0 bases and the J gene lost 2 bases, with 9 bases spanning the gap. CDR3 size: 14 residues. In nucleotides, the CDR3 is TGCGCCAGCAGCTTGGTCACCATAGCCTACGAGCAGTACTTC. It encodes CASSLVTIAYEQYF.

The chain links TRBV19 to TRBJ2-4, with D unclear. This CDR3 is 13 amino acids long. Germline CDR1 LNHDA, CDR2 SQIVND (reference sequence). With 7 bases removed from V and 15 bases from J, the gap between germline ends came to 22 bases. The CDR3 spells CASTESPGFKPYF. CDR3 nucleotides: TGTGCCAGTACCGAGTCCCCGGGCTTCAAGCCGTACTTC.

In this sample, this clone turned up a few times. The chain carries TRBV6-8 and TRBJ2-1; no clear D. V gave up 5 bases and J gave up 5 bases, with 13 bases separating them. The CDR3 is made up of 14 amino acids. Germline V lookup: CDR1 MNHGY, CDR2 SAAAGT. The CDR3 DNA follows: TGTGCCAGCAGTAGTCCGCTATTCAACAATGAGCAGTTCTTC. It specifies CASSSPLFNNEQFF.

The chain links TRBV9 to TRBJ2-3; D not resolved. CDR3 size: 12 residues. Germline lookup yields CDR1 SGDLS and CDR2 YYNGEE. V was trimmed by 5 bases and J by 4 bases, leaving 8 bases between them. CDR3 coding DNA: TGTGCCAGCAGTGCGTCCTCAGATACGCAGTATTTT. Protein sequence: CASSASSDTQYF. Supplemented by reference TRBV9 and TRBJ2-3, the full variable domain reads DSGVTQTPKHLITATGQRVTLRCSPRSGDLSVYWYQQSLDQGLQFLIQYYNGEERAKGNILERFSAQQFPDLHSELNLSSLELGDSALYFCASSASSDTQYFGPGTRLTVL.

This clone was recorded a few times. V gene TRBV6-8 combines with J gene TRBJ1-2; 7 nucleotides agree with TRBD1. This CDR3 is 13 amino acids long. Germline trimming cut 8 bases from V and 6 bases from J; bases unmatched to any gene: 9. Germline CDR1 is MNHGY and CDR2 is SAAAGT. The CDR3 is CASSRQGSDGYTF. In DNA form, the CDR3 reads TGTGCCAGCTCAAGACAGGGTAGCGATGGCTACACCTTC.

Within the sample, this clone is medium-sized. The J gene is TRBJ2-6, the V gene TRBV6-8, with D perhaps matching TRBD1 (6 bases). V was trimmed by 7 bases and J by 4 bases, leaving 17 bases between them. The CDR3 is 16 amino acids. CDR1 and CDR2 from the germline V gene are MNHGY and SAAAGT. The CDR3 sequence is CASTLEQGLGANVLTF. DNA of the CDR3: TGTGCCAGCACCCTAGAACAGGGCCTCGGGGCCAACGTCCTGACTTTC.

This rearrangement joins TRBV7-6 to TRBJ1-3, with D hard to call. With 5 bases removed from V and 0 bases from J, the gap between germline ends came to 17 bases. Germline V gene data show CDR1 as SGHVS and CDR2 as FNYEAQ. The CDR3 totals 17 residues. The CDR3 nucleotides read TGTGCCAGCAGCCAGACCTCAGGCACCAGCTCTGGAAACACCATATATTTT. Protein: CASSQTSGTSSGNTIYF.